This T cell receptor beta chain was recovered during a study of cytomegalovirus exposure and HLA in healthy donors (dated by TCRdb to 2017 to 2019). General notes on the study: An earlier analysis of more than 550 of the donors reported about 280 Gb of sequence data and 117 million unique TCR beta sequences obtained from approximately 180 million T cells. An early release that covered approximately 600 HLA-typed donors contained around 300 gigabases of sequencing data and some 87 million unique TCR sequences. Among the approximately 430 genotyped donors, around 81% belonged to the genetic ancestry cluster associated with self-reported Caucasian donors. The aim of the study was to test whether cataloging public T cell receptors could identify signatures of past pathogen exposure. The T cell repertoires of roughly 660 subjects were profiled by immunosequencing and related to cytomegalovirus serostatus. Besides the first cohort of 666 subjects, a separate validation cohort made up of over a hundred different subjects was used. The study combined high-throughput TCR immunosequencing, statistical association of individual TCRs with disease status, and machine learning to predict cytomegalovirus infection status. A later analysis re-analyzed previously published TCR beta repertoires from 550 to 700 donors and added high-resolution HLA genotyping to study TCR occurrence patterns. Rather than using new phenotypic data, the later analysis identified candidate immune exposures from TCR beta sequences and from how often those sequences occurred across donors. To decide whether each TCR beta V gene segment behaved as functional or pseudogenic, an earlier analysis of 587 of the donors relied on high-throughput TCR beta sequencing. Donor age, sex, ethnicity and CMV serostatus were compiled together with the repertoire data. A later genetic analysis used genome-wide SNP genotypes for about 65% of the 666 donors, treating that subset as a discovery cohort. Every repertoire in the discovery cohort had been generated on one and the same sequencing platform. Class I and class II HLA loci were covered by the typing at four-digit resolution. The number of typed donors differed by locus: about 629-630 for A, B, C, DRB1 and DQB1; approximately 520 for DQA1; some 610 for DPA1; and approximately 450 for DPB1. Because of strong linkage in the cohort, a few DR-DQ haplotypes were treated as single units for association and clustering. Among approximately 370 genotyped donors of the cohort, an average of around 250,000 unique TCR beta nucleotide sequences was sequenced per donor, of which about 19% were non-productive.

Points on this clone: Its target antigen remains unknown.

The cohort was made up of under 800 healthy bone marrow donors. At the time of sampling, all cohort members were nominally healthy, though unrecorded immune exposures were likely present. The donor tested CMV seronegative, placing the donor among the 350 or so seronegative members of the cohort. Each donor provided a peripheral blood sample, and peripheral blood mononuclear cells were used for TCR beta sequencing. Genomic DNA was extracted from the blood cell samples with the Qiagen DNeasy Blood Extraction Kit. Summary of the overall study and its limitations: In a later genetic analysis, a missense DCLRE1C variant was associated with V-gene and J-gene trimming of TCR beta chains, and the association was replicated in an independent cohort. A later analysis associated roughly 17,000 TCR beta sequences with specific HLA alleles at a false discovery rate of 0.05. Correlated functional status among segregating V segments might be attributable to linkage disequilibrium, but an unknown experimental factor could not be ruled out. Across donors, most TCR sequences were observed very rarely, whereas some public TCRs were present in many individuals. According to a later analysis, most CMV-associated TCR beta chains appeared to be HLA-restricted, and the HLA associations seemed to be driven largely by CMV exposure. When HLA alleles, especially DR and DQ, strongly co-occurred, attributing TCR associations to individual alleles was difficult. Only TCR beta chains were sequenced in this cohort, and the absence of alpha or paired-chain data limited detectable features. Several of the top co-occurrence clusters appeared to be linked to parvovirus B19, influenza, CMV and Epstein-Barr virus, according to a later analysis. A further reported finding was that TCR beta sequences accurately predicted the HLA-A and HLA-B alleles for most subjects in the first cohort. An earlier analysis of some 590 of the donors showed that most TCR beta V segments appeared in productive rearrangements either about 87% or about 30% of the time, which broadly matched IMGT annotations. A later analysis found that HLA-associated TCR beta chains were more clonally expanded and had lower generation probabilities than equally common non-associated chains. The authors suggested that the approach could potentially be extended to other disease states and immunological phenotypes. Sequencing depth was assumed to be roughly uniform across donors in the presence/absence analyses, though that assumption may not hold. Fewer than 20 rarely observed V segments, including chromosome 9 orphons, were excluded from the earlier analysis of several hundred of the donors because counts were too low. Compared with the roughly 670-donor mean, donors in an Asian-associated ancestry cluster had fewer N-insertions in productive TCRs, according to a later genetic analysis. Because HLA typing was unavailable for some donors at each locus, only the typed subset was used in association tests. The study listed 170 or so TCR beta chains as associated with cytomegalovirus. According to a later analysis, TCR association rates differed among HLA loci, with DRB1 alleles showing the most associated TCRs and HLA-C alleles showing the fewest. For the cohort, immune exposure information was limited to CMV serostatus. The classifier was reported to diagnose cytomegalovirus status with high specificity and sensitivity in both the original and validation cohorts. Three of the identified cytomegalovirus-associated TCR beta chains were confirmed in vitro to be specific for cytomegalovirus antigens. The sequencing pipeline was judged likely to have produced a cluster of highly shared sequence variants as a technical artifact.

The method was the immunoSEQ multiplex PCR assay. For the multiplex PCR, a mixture combining 60 forward primers for TCR Vbeta segments and 13 reverse primers for TCR Jbeta segments was used. Amplification of the CDR3 region of rearranged TCR beta genes was performed with a multiplex PCR assay on genomic DNA. Amplified TCR beta libraries were sequenced as 87-base-pair reads on the Illumina HiSeq System. On the authors' methods: A later analysis counted 65 million to 90 million unique TCR beta chains across the 500 to 850 repertoires, and some 11 million of these chains were shared by at least two donors. A nearest-neighbor algorithm error-corrected the raw reads and collapsed the reads into unique sequences, merging closely related sequences to remove PCR and sequencing errors. To assign V, D and J gene segments, CDR3 sequences were aligned to IMGT reference sequences. Each retained sequence needed at least a six-nucleotide match to both a V gene segment and a J gene segment. A rearrangement was called productive if the CDR3 had no stop codons and remained in frame with V and J, and every other rearrangement was called non-productive. CDR3 was defined according to IMGT convention as the region running from the second conserved V-encoded cysteine to the conserved J-encoded phenylalanine. In an earlier analysis of just under 600 of the donors, sequences lacking an unambiguous match to a single V gene segment were excluded. In an earlier analysis of 500 to 750 of the donors, V segments were called functional above 56.7% productive rearrangements and were called segregating when the between-donor standard deviation exceeded 5%. A statistical classification framework was built to diagnose cytomegalovirus status from the catalog of TCR beta chain sequences. A later analysis assigned V and J genes by comparing TCR nucleotide sequences with IMGT/GENE-DB human TR gene sequences. The TCRdist pipeline was used in a later analysis to assign CDR3 sequences and most-parsimonious VDJ recombination scenarios. In a later analysis, each TCR beta chain was defined by its CDR3 amino acid sequence together with its V-gene family, and reads lacking a unique V-gene family were excluded. In a later analysis, 500 to 700 highly shared, low-generation-probability nucleotide sequences were removed to address suspected cross-contamination and a sequencing artifact. In a later analysis, a clonal expansion index for each public chain was calculated from normalized within-repertoire ranks of inferred template counts. A later analysis computed generation probabilities with a VDJ recombination model fitted to out-of-frame rearrangements, and checked the results against IGoR. A later analysis scored TCR-TCR, TCR-HLA and TCR-CMV co-occurrence with hypergeometric tests, applying a repertoire-size bias correction to TCR pairs. In a later analysis, false discovery rates were estimated by permuting HLA or CMV assignments 20 times. In a later analysis, co-occurring TCRs were grouped with DBSCAN, and TCRdist sequence similarity was added when clustering was performed within HLA-allele-positive subsets. Co-occurrence clustering excluded repertoires with fewer than 30,000 or more than 120,000 public chains, plus five with anomalous nucleotide sharing. The immuneACCESS repertoire file appears here via TCRdb, limited to in-frame rearrangements. These files lack a portion of the clones; in checked studies, under half of the deficit traces to unresolved V genes, and the cause of the others is not known. From that table come the V and J calls and clone size; the DNA was used to work out D and trimming. The sample's table lists a count of just under 60,000 clones. Around 3.7% of the sample lies in the top ten.

This TCR came from a male donor in good health and CMV-seronegative. What was sequenced was PBMCs.

The CDR3 is CAISAGQGGAGEQFF. The DNA is as follows: TGTGCCATCAGTGCAGGACAGGGGGGAGCCGGGGAGCAGTTCTTC. The V and J segments used are TRBV10-3 and TRBJ2-1; TRBD1 matches 10 bases in the middle. From a lookup of the germline V gene, CDR1 and CDR2 are ENHRY and SYGVKD. Its CDR3 holds 15 amino acids, cysteine through phenylalanine. Left in the record is the CDR3 DNA by itself, 45 bases read in frame from the first base. V loses 4 bases at its end and J loses 10 bases; junction bases beyond the gene matches: 10.